The T cell receptor (beta chain) under discussion was sequenced for a study of blood T cells in healthy people across ages. The CDR3 loop spans 11 amino acids. Trimming removed 4 bases from V and 5 bases from J, with 9 bases in between. Germline V gene lookup returns CDR1 SQVTM and CDR2 ANQGSEA. This clonotype was counted many times. Using a J-beta primer mix together with a sample-barcoded 5' primer, a second PCR was run for about 6 to 12 cycles. MiXCR, run by TCRdb on the 5' RACE reads, gives a single entry per CDR3 protein. The sample lists 1 million or so distinct CDR3 sequences, around 25% seen once, with less than 0.85% in the top ten. This sample also belongs to another study, concerning T cells of mothers and their children.

The sample consisted of blood. This chain joins TRBV29-1 and TRBJ2-7, with D possibly TRBD1 on 5 matching bases. This clonotype originated in a girl between 2 and 10 years old in good health. The CDR3 spells CSVGGGHEQYF. CDR3 DNA sequence: TGCAGCGTTGGGGGCGGCCACGAGCAGTACTTC.